This T cell receptor (beta chain) was sequenced in a study of blood T cell repertoires in COVID-19. Looked up from germline, CDR1 is MDHEN and CDR2 is SYDVKM. Trimming shortened V by 8 bases and J by 7 bases, and 21 bases separated the two germline ends. CDR3 length equals 15 residues. The repertoire was sequenced with immunoSEQ multiplex PCR; TCRdb's copy has only in-frame clones and lacks some. The sample holds fewer than 500,000 clones; around 90% are singletons and the top ten take 1.5% to 2%. This clone was detected only a few times. The V and J genes are TRBV28 and TRBJ1-5; the D gene is possibly TRBD1 (6 bases). Sequencing input: PBMCs or T cells enriched from blood (not recorded which). The source is a woman younger than 30 with acute COVID-19. The chain's CDR3 is CASCTPGGGWQPQHF. For the CDR3, the DNA is TGTGCCAGCTGCACCCCGGGTGGGGGCTGGCAGCCCCAGCATTTT.